Presented here are 20 T cell receptor beta chains from one specimen sequenced in a study of read filtering for tumor transcriptome and immune sequencing. From around 440 ng of RNA, a library with molecular barcoded alpha/delta and beta/gamma adaptors was made. Using its own MiXCR run on the reads, TCRdb lists one record per CDR3 protein. Seen here are 94,000 or so distinct CDR3 sequences, around 12% observed once, and the top ten hold 14% to 15%. The sequenced sample was a population of CD138-negative cells sorted from bone marrow. The origin of the receptors is a donor at least 40 years old with multiple myeloma.

This clonotype was observed many times. This rearrangement joins TRBV20-1 to TRBJ2-7; 11 bases fit TRBD2. The CDR3 loop spans 16 amino acids. V shed 5 bases, J shed 7 bases, and the junction held 16 bases outside the gene matches. Germline V gives CDR1 DFQATT, CDR2 SNEGSKA (reference sequence). The CDR3 reads CSAEHLISGRAGEQYF. The CDR3 nucleotides are TGCAGTGCTGAACACCTCATTAGCGGGAGGGCCGGAGAGCAGTACTTC.

This clonotype showed up many times. V gene TRBV6-5 combines with J gene TRBJ1-1; D not certain. The germline CDR1 and CDR2 sequences are MNHEY and SVGAGI. Trimming took 4 bases from V and 7 from J, leaving 10 bases between them. The CDR3 consists of 12 residues. The CDR3 sequence is CASSSYTNEAFF. CDR3 nucleotides: TGTGCCAGCAGTTCCTACACGAATGAAGCTTTCTTT.

There are a few counts of this clonotype. Just one base apart from a much larger clone, this may be a read error. No conserved phenylalanine or tryptophan ends this CDR3, so it is likely a read error. The J gene is TRBJ2-1, the V gene TRBV6-1; TRBD1 aligns across 11 bases. The germline V gene has CDR1 MNHNS and CDR2 SASEGT. Germline trimming cut 5 bases from V and 8 bases from J; bases unmatched to any gene: 8. This CDR3 has 15 amino acids. CDR3 sequence (DNA): TGTGCCAGCAGTCTCCGGGACAGGGGGATGGATGAGCAGTTCCTC. Translation gives CASSLRDRGMDEQFL.

At least ten counts were recorded for this clonotype. The chain is built from TRBV7-3 and TRBJ1-1; D unclear. Trimming took off 5 bases at V and 5 bases at J, with 12 bases between the two ends. Per the germline V gene, CDR1 is SGHTA and CDR2 is FQGTGA. The CDR3 extends over 13 amino acids. The CDR3 region is CASSPQRQTEAFF. CDR3 nucleotides: TGTGCCAGCAGCCCCCAGCGGCAGACTGAAGCTTTCTTT.

In its sample, this clonotype was seen a few times. A read error is likely here: a far larger clone is one base away. The DNA for the CDR3 is TGTGCCAGCAACCGCGGGGCAGAAACCAATGAGCAGTTCTTC. It yields the protein CASNRGAETNEQFF. This chain uses TRBV7-6 with TRBJ2-1; tentatively, D is TRBD2 (6 bases). The CDR3 runs 14 residues. CDR1 and CDR2 from the germline V gene are SGHVS and FNYEAQ. Trimming took 7 bases from V and 6 from J, leaving 16 bases between them.

This clonotype was observed at least ten times. The V gene is TRBV24-1, the J gene TRBJ2-3; 7 bases agree with TRBD2. Germline CDR1 KGHDR, CDR2 SFDVKD. The ends lost 3 bases at V and 4 bases at J; junction bases unmatched: 6. CDR3 length: 15 amino acids. The CDR3 DNA is TGTGCCACCAGTGATCCAGGCGGGAGCCCAGATACGCAGTATTTT. This encodes CATSDPGGSPDTQYF.

This clonotype has just a few counts. The rearrangement links TRBV6-2 or TRBV6-3 to TRBJ2-5, with 7 bases matching TRBD1. Germline values: CDR1 MNHEY, CDR2 SVGEGT. Trimming took 6 bases from V and 2 from J; bases not matched to a gene: 9. The CDR3 totals 15 residues. The DNA for the CDR3 is TGTGCCAGCAGCTATGGGACAGAAAATCAAGAGACCCAGTACTTC. It is translated as CASSYGTENQETQYF.

Many counts were recorded for this clonotype. The chain uses TRBV3-1 and TRBJ2-5, with D possibly TRBD2 on 6 matching bases. CDR3 size: 14 residues. Trimming took 7 bases from V and 5 from J, leaving 17 bases between them. Per the germline V gene, CDR1 is LGHDT and CDR2 is YNNKEL (reference sequence). CDR3 nucleotides: TGTGCCAGCACGATGGGACTTCCTGGGGAGACCCAGTACTTC. Translated, it gives CASTMGLPGETQYF.

This clonotype was seen a few times. This chain links TRBV7-3 with TRBJ1-1; maybe TRBD1 (5 bases). The germline gives CDR1 SGHTA, CDR2 FQGTGA. Trimming took 5 bases from V and 5 from J, leaving 15 bases between them. CDR3 length: 14 residues. This CDR3 reads CASSLLGRGTEAFF. For the CDR3, the DNA is TGTGCCAGCAGCCTTCTGGGGCGAGGTACTGAAGCTTTCTTT.

In its sample, this clonotype was seen many times. The chain couples TRBV20-1 to TRBJ2-3; 7 nucleotides match TRBD2. CDR1 and CDR2 from the germline V gene are DFQATT and SNEGSKA (reference sequence). Losses at the gene ends were 0 bases for V and 5 bases for J; bases not matched to a gene: 8. This CDR3 contains 15 residues. CDR3 in amino acids: CSARDPAGGGDTQYF. The CDR3 DNA reads as TGCAGTGCTAGAGATCCAGCGGGCGGGGGAGATACGCAGTATTTT.

The CDR3 DNA follows: TGTGCCAGCAGAAACGACATGGTGCAGTTCTTC. Translation gives CASRNDMVQFF. The chain has TRBV27 and TRBJ2-1; D is uncertain. Germline assignment: CDR1 MNHEY and CDR2 SMNVEV (reference sequence). This CDR3 has 11 residues. With 6 bases removed from V and 12 bases from J, the gap between germline ends came to 12 bases.

The V gene is TRBV29-1, the J gene TRBJ1-1; no clear D. In germline, CDR1 is SQVTM, CDR2 ANQGSEA. This CDR3 comprises 15 residues. With 1 base removed from V and 0 bases from J, the gap between germline ends came to 12 bases. CDR3 protein: CSVEGIGRLNTEAFF. The CDR3 DNA reads as TGCAGCGTTGAAGGCATAGGCCGGTTGAACACTGAAGCTTTCTTT.

Ten or more counts support this clonotype. This rearrangement joins TRBV7-2 to TRBJ1-5, with 9 bases matching TRBD1. The CDR3 is 16 amino acids. After removal of 4 bases from V and 4 bases from J, the junction contained 8 bases not matched to a gene. CDR1 and CDR2 (germline): SGHTA, FQGNSA. The CDR3 coding sequence is TGTGCCAGCAGCTCCGGGACAGGGTCGGAAAATCAGCCCCAGCATTTT. Translation: CASSSGTGSENQPQHF.

This clonotype turned up a few times. This may be a read error: a much more frequent sequence differs by one nucleotide. CDR3: CASSLPSAYGYTF. The DNA of the CDR3 is TGTGCCAGCAGTTTACCCAGTGCCTATGGCTACACCTTC. The chain has TRBV28 and TRBJ1-2; no clear D. Trimming shortened V by 2 bases and J by 4 bases, and 8 bases separated the two germline ends. Germline CDR1 is MDHEN and CDR2 is SYDVKM. The CDR3 has 13 residues.

This clonotype was counted ten times or more. The chain carries TRBV29-1 and TRBJ2-5; 10 bases are a match to TRBD1. This CDR3 has 13 residues. V shed 6 bases and J 4 bases; nucleotides not matched to a gene: 5. Germline CDR1 SQVTM, CDR2 ANQGSEA. The CDR3 region has the DNA TGCAGCGTCACTGGACAGGGGGGAGAGACCCAGTACTTC. This sequence encodes CSVTGQGGETQYF.

In this sample, this clonotype turned up many times. V gene TRBV9 combines with J gene TRBJ2-1, with D possibly TRBD1 on 6 matching bases. Trimming cost V 4 bases and J 3 bases, with 14 bases left between them. The germline gives CDR1 SGDLS, CDR2 YYNGEE. The CDR3 spans 15 residues. CDR3 DNA: TGTGCCAGCAGCCCAGGGGTAGGTAGCTACAATGAGCAGTTCTTC. Amino acid sequence: CASSPGVGSYNEQFF.

CDR3 region: CASSPSGRGKEQFF. The CDR3 bases are TGTGCCAGCAGCCCCAGCGGGAGGGGCAAGGAGCAGTTCTTC. The chain joins TRBV14 to TRBJ2-1; 10 positions match TRBD2. Germline lookup yields CDR1 SGHDN and CDR2 FVKESK. This CDR3 has 14 residues. Trimming took 4 bases from V and 10 from J; bases not matched to a gene: 7.

The table lists this clonotype with many counts. The chain combines TRBV20-1 with TRBJ1-1, with no clear D. CDR1 is DFQATT, CDR2 SNEGSKA, per germline (reference sequence). The V and J ends lost 1 base and 3 bases respectively, with 9 bases between them. The CDR3 has 13 amino acids. The CDR3 sequence is CSARGGGDTEAFF. The CDR3 DNA sequence: TGCAGTGCTAGAGGGGGTGGAGACACTGAAGCTTTCTTT.

This clonotype was counted a few times. This clone may be a read error of a much larger clone one base away. The rearrangement links TRBV5-1 to TRBJ2-1; D possibly corresponds to TRBD1 (6 bases). Germline lookup yields CDR1 SGHRS and CDR2 YFSETQ. Trimming shortened V by 0 bases and J by 6 bases, and 10 bases separated the two germline ends. The CDR3 contains 14 residues. DNA for the CDR3: TGCGCCAGCAGCTTGGGGGACACGAGCAATGAGCAGTTCTTC. This encodes CASSLGDTSNEQFF.

This clonotype was picked up a small number of times. The gene calls are TRBV11-1 and TRBJ2-5; D might be TRBD2 (5 bases). Germline V gene sequence: CDR1 SGHAT, CDR2 FQDESV (reference sequence). Trimming shortened V by 5 bases and J by 4 bases, and 11 bases separated the two germline ends. CDR3 length: 13 amino acids. The CDR3 region has the DNA TGTGCCAGCAGCCGAGGGTATTCAGAGACCCAGTACTTC. Translated: CASSRGYSETQYF.